This T cell receptor (beta chain) was captured in a study of CD8 T cells in Susac syndrome. The T cells that were sequenced for TCR beta were CD8+ and CD4+ cells from blood. Random hexamers were used to reverse transcribe the RNA input (about 0.5 to 1 ug). The amplification used immunoSEQ multiplex PCR on TCR beta CDR3; it spanned 54 Vbeta and 13 Jbeta. One entry per CDR3 protein, called by TCRdb with MiXCR from the immunoSEQ multiplex PCR reads. The data contain roughly 150,000 distinct CDR3 sequences, approximately 95% of them singletons. Trimming shortened V by 1 base and J by 4 bases, and 10 bases separated the two germline ends. This CDR3 is 14 amino acids long.

Sequenced input: CD4+ T cells from PBMCs. This chain uses TRBV12-3 or TRBV12-4 with TRBJ1-2; D is uncertain. The TCR originated in a human donor with Susac syndrome. CDR3 in DNA: TGTGCCAGCAGTTTAGAAGCCAGGATCTATGGCTACACCTTC. It encodes CASSLEARIYGYTF.